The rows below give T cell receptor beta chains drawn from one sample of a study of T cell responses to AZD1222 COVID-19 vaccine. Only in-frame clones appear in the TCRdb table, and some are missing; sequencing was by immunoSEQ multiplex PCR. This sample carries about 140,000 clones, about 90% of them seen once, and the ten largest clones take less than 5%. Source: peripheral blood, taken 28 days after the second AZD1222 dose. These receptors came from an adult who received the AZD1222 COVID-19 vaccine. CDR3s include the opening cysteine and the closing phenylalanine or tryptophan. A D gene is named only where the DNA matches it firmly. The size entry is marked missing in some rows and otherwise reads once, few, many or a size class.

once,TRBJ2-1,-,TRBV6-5,CARYEGEQFF,TGTGCCCGCTACGAGGGGGAGCAGTTCTTC
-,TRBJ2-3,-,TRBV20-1,CSASRVTDTQYF,TGCAGTGCTAGTAGAGTCACAGATACGCAGTATTTT
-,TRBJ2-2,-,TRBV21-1,CASQDRGQTGELFF,TGTGCCAGCCAGGACAGGGGGCAAACCGGGGAGCTGTTTTTT
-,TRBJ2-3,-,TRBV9,CASSVGLALGDTQYF,TGTGCCAGCAGCGTAGGGTTAGCTCTAGGGGATACGCAGTATTTT
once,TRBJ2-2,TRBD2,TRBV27,CASSLGGGSGELFF,TGTGCCAGCAGTTTGGGGGGAGGGTCCGGGGAGCTGTTTTTT
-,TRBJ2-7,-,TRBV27,CASSLSVGSEQYF,TGTGCCAGCAGTTTATCGGTTGGAAGCGAGCAGTACTTC
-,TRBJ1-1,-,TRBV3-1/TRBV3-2,CASSQDWGPEAFF,TGTGCCAGCAGCCAAGATTGGGGGCCTGAAGCTTTCTTT
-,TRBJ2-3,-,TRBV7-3,CASSPATGGSTDTQYF,TGTGCCAGCAGCCCCGCGACTGGCGGTAGCACAGATACGCAGTATTTT
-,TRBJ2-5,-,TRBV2,CASGGGTRQETQYF,TGTGCCAGCGGTGGGGGGACAAGACAAGAGACCCAGTACTTC
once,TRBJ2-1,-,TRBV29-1,CSIAVAYNEQFF,TGCAGCATCGCGGTCGCCTACAATGAGCAGTTCTTC
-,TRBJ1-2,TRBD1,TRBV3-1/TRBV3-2,CASSQVLYRGNYGYTF,TGTGCCAGCAGCCAAGTCCTCTACAGGGGCAACTATGGCTACACCTTC
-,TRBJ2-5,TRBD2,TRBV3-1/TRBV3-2,CASSPSGTGETQYF,TGTGCCAGCAGCCCAAGCGGGACGGGAGAGACCCAGTACTTC
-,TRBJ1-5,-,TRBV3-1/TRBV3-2,CASSVDSNQPQHF,TGTGCCAGCAGCGTAGATAGCAATCAGCCCCAGCATTTT